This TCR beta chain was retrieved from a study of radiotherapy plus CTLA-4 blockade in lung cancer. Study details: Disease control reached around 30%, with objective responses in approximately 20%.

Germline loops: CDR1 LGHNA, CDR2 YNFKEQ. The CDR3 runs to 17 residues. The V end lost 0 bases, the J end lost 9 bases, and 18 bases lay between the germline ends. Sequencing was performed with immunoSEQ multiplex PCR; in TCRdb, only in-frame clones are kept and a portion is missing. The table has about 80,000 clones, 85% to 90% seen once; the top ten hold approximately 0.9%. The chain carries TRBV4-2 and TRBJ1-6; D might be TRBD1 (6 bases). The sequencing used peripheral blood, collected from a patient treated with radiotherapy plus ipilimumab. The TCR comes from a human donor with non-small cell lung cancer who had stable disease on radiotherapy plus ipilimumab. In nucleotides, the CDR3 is TGTGCCAGCAGCCAAGAGGCAGTAGGACAGCTAGGTTCACCCCTCCACTTT. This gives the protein CASSQEAVGQLGSPLHF.